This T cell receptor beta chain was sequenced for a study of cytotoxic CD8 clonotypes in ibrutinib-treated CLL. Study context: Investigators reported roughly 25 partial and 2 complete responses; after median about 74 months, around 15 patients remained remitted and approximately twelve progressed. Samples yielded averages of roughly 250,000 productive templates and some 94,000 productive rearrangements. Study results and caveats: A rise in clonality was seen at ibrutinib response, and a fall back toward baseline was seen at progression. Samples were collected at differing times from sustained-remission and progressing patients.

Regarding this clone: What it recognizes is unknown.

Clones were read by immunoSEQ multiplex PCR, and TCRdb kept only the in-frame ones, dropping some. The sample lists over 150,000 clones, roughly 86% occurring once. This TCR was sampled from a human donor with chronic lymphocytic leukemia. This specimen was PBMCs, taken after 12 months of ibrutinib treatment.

Written as DNA, the CDR3 is TGTGCCAGCAGTGAAATTTTAGAGGGGCCCCAGCATTTT. Translating gives CASSEILEGPQHF. This chain connects TRBV6-1 to TRBJ1-5; no clear D. V gave up 2 bases and J gave up 9 bases, with 11 bases separating them. This CDR3 region has 13 residues. Germline V gives CDR1 MNHNS, CDR2 SASEGT.